The clone carrying this TCR beta chain was found many times. From blood, about 230-500 ng of genomic DNA served as TRB template. Multiplex PCR with BIOMED2 TRB-A/B primer pools amplified TRB rearrangements. TCRdb used MiXCR to reprocess the multiplex PCR reads, holding one entry per CDR3 protein. The sample shows some 4,000 distinct CDR3 sequences, 23% of them seen only once. The CDR3 sequence is 15 residues long. V was pared by 8 bases and J by 2 bases, with 17 bases between. CDR1 KGHSH and CDR2 LQKENI come from the germline V gene. The data are from a study of T and B cells in COVID-19 patients. The genes are TRBV18 and TRBJ2-3; D gene unclear. The sample taken for sequencing was blood. The source of this sequence is a human donor with active COVID-19. The CDR3 sequence: CASREFNDPTDTQYF. In DNA form, the CDR3 reads TGTGCCAGCCGAGAGTTTAATGACCCCACAGATACGCAGTATTTT.